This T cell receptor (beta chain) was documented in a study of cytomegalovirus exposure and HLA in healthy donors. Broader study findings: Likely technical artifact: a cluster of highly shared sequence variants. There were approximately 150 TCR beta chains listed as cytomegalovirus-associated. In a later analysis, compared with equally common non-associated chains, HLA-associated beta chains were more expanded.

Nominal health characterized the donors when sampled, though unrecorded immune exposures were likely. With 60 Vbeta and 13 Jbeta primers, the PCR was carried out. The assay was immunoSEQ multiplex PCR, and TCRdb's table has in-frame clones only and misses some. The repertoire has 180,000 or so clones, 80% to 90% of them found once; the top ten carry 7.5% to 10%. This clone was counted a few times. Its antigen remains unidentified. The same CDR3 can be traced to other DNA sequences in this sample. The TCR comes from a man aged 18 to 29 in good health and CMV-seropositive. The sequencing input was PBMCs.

CDR3 residues: CASSYSRGYEKLFF. The CDR3 DNA follows: TGTGCCAGCAGTTACTCGCGGGGGTATGAAAAACTGTTTTTT. V usage is TRBV6-6 and J usage is TRBJ1-4; the D gene is possibly TRBD1 (5 bases). The CDR3 covers 14 residues. Germline V CDR1 and CDR2: MNHNY, SVGAGI (reference sequence). V was clipped by 0 bases and J by 6 bases, with 8 bases between them.